This T cell receptor beta chain was recovered during a study of T cells in Graves' hyperthyroidism and ophthalmopathy. The CDR3 regions of TCR beta were amplified from RNA transcripts. HTBI primers were the set used in a first-round RT-PCR of the TCR CDR3. TCRdb processed the multiplex PCR reads anew with MiXCR; each CDR3 protein has one entry. The sample records 450,000 to 700,000 distinct CDR3 sequences, 35% to 55% being singletons. These patients, aged 18 to 65, had recently diagnosed hyperthyroidism lasting under 2 months. Diagnosing involved the use of clinical symptoms, serum thyroxine and TRAb, thyroid ultrasound and orbital computed tomography. On this clonotype: A junction end diverges from the germline sequence, so it may reflect a read error.

CDR1 and CDR2 (germline): SEHNR, FQNEAQ (reference sequence). The CDR3 totals 8 residues. This chain connects TRBV7-9 to TRBJ1-2, with no clear D. The sequence was obtained from a woman under 30 with Graves' hyperthyroidism. Sequenced input: peripheral blood or thyroid tissue (not recorded which). Here the CDR3 reads CVSSLDAF. Written as DNA, the CDR3 is TGTGTCAGCAGCTTAGACGCCTTT. Using reference TRBV7-9 and TRBJ1-2 for the parts outside the CDR3, the full variable domain is DTGVSQNPRHKITKRGQNVTFRCDPISEHNRLYWYRQTLGQGPEFLTYFQNEAQLEKSRLLSDRFSAERPKGSFSTLEIQRTEQGDSAMYLCVSSLDAFGSGTRLTVV.